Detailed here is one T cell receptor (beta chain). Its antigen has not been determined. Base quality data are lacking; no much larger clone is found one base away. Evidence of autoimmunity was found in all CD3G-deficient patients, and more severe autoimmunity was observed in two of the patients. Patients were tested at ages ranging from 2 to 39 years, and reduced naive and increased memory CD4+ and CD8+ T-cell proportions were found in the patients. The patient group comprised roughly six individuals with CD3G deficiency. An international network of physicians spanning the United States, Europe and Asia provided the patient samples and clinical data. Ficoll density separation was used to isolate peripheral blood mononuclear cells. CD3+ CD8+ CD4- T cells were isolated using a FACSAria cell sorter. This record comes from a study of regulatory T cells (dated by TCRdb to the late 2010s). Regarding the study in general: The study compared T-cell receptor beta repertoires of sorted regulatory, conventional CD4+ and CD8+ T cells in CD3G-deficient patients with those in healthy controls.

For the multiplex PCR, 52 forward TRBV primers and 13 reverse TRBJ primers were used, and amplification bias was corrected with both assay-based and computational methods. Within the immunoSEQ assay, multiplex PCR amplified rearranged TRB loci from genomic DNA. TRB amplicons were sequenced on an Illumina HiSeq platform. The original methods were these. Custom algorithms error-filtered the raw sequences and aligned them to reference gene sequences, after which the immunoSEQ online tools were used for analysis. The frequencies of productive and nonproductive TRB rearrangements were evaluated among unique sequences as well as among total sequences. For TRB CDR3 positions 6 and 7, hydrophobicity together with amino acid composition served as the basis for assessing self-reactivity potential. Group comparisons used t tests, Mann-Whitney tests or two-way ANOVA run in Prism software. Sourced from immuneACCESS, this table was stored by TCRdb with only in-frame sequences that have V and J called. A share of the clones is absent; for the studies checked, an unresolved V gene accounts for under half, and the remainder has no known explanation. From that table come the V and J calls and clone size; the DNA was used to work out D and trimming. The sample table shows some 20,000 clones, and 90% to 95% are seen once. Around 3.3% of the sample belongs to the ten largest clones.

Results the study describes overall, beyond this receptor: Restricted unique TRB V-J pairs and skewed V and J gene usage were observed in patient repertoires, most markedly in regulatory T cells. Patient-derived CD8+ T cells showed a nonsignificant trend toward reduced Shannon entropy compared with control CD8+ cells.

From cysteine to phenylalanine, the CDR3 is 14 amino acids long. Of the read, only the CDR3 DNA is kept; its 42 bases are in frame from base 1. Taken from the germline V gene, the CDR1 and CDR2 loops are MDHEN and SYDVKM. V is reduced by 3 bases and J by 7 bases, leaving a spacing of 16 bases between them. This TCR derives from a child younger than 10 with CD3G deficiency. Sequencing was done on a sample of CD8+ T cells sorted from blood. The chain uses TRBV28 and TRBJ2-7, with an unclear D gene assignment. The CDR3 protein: CASSFRLESGEQYF. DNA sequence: TGTGCCAGCAGTTTCCGGCTAGAATCTGGGGAGCAGTACTTC.